The TCR beta chain described here comes from a study of T cell responses to AZD1222 COVID-19 vaccine. Whole-study results and caveats: Regions left unmutated in variants are reportedly the target of nearly half of spike-specific TCRs.

Profiling relied on immunoSEQ multiplex PCR, and the TCRdb table lists in-frame clones only, not all of them. This table has more than 85,000 clones, 88% appearing once. This clone has only a few counts. Its specificity is not known. Germline-derived CDR1 and CDR2 are SGHNT and YYREEE (reference sequence). V was pared by 5 bases and J by 4 bases, with 15 bases between. This CDR3 has 14 amino acids. The genes are TRBV5-4 and TRBJ1-2; D is possibly TRBD1 (5 bases). The receptor was derived from an adult in good health. Material: peripheral blood, obtained on day 0 of MenACWY control vaccination. The CDR3 loop reads CASRTGTTPYGYTF. The CDR3 DNA is TGTGCCAGCAGAACCGGGACTACTCCCTATGGCTACACCTTC.